One sample yielded the 27 T cell receptor beta chains listed below, sequenced in a study of blood T cell repertoires in COVID-19. Sequenced by immunoSEQ multiplex PCR; TCRdb stores in-frame clones only, minus some. This table has tens of thousands of clones, more than 70% appearing once. Material for sequencing was peripheral blood. All receptors derive from a woman aged 80 or older with acute or convalescent COVID-19.

J is TRBJ1-3 and V is TRBV9; D not certain. V lost 0 bases, J lost 0 bases, and 7 bases lay in between. Germline CDR1 is SGDLS and CDR2 is YYNGEE. The CDR3 is 15 amino acids. CDR3 loop: CASSVGYSSGNTIYF. CDR3 DNA sequence: TGTGCCAGCAGCGTAGGGTATAGCTCTGGAAACACCATATATTTT.

The gene calls are TRBV11-2 and TRBJ1-3; D gene ambiguous. Germline CDR1 reads SGHAT; CDR2 reads FQNNGV. The CDR3 sequence is 14 residues long. V was trimmed by 0 bases and J by 4 bases, leaving 7 bases between them. CDR3 in DNA: TGTGCCAGCAGCTTAGAACGGTACGGAAACACCATATATTTT. It is translated as CASSLERYGNTIYF.

The V and J genes are TRBV25-1 and TRBJ2-2; D not resolved. This CDR3 spans 14 amino acids. V dropped 5 bases and J dropped 3 bases, with 10 bases sitting between them. The germline V gene encodes CDR1 MGHDK and CDR2 SYGVNS. The CDR3 protein is CASSRPGDTGELFF. The CDR3 DNA is TGTGCCAGCAGTCGGCCCGGAGACACCGGGGAGCTGTTTTTT.

V and J are TRBV6-2 or TRBV6-3 and TRBJ2-1; TRBD2 matches at 9 bases. Germline V gene lookup returns CDR1 MNHEY and CDR2 SVGEGT. V was clipped by 5 bases and J by 4 bases; unmatched bases: 21. This CDR3 has 20 amino acids. The CDR3 protein is CASSRPTPGRGGLRYNEQFF. As DNA, the CDR3 is TGTGCCAGCAGTCGGCCCACCCCTGGGCGGGGGGGCTTGAGGTACAATGAGCAGTTCTTC.

This chain links TRBV7-2 with TRBJ2-1; 7 nucleotides match TRBD2. Germline lookup yields CDR1 SGHTA and CDR2 FQGNSA. This CDR3 spans 14 amino acids. The J segment lost 4 bases and the V segment lost 0 bases, leaving 0 bases of the junction unmatched. The CDR3 coding sequence is TGTGCCAGCAGCTTAGCGGGGGGGTACAATGAGCAGTTCTTC. Protein sequence: CASSLAGGYNEQFF.

The V gene is TRBV18, the J gene TRBJ1-3; 9 nucleotides line up with TRBD1. This CDR3 region has 15 residues. The V segment lost 3 bases and the J segment 5 bases; nucleotides outside the gene matches: 5. Germline lookup yields CDR1 KGHSH and CDR2 LQKENI. Here the CDR3 DNA reads TGTGCCAGCTCACCTCCCGGGACAGGGAGAAACACCATATATTTT. Its translation is CASSPPGTGRNTIYF.

The V and J genes are TRBV5-1 and TRBJ2-1; TRBD2 matches 10 bases. V was pared by 4 bases and J by 9 bases, with 13 bases of the junction left unmatched. CDR3 length: 16 amino acids. The germline gives CDR1 SGHRS, CDR2 YFSETQ. This chain's CDR3 is CASSPLERGGSGEQFF. As DNA, the CDR3 is TGCGCCAGCAGCCCCCTGGAGCGGGGGGGCTCCGGTGAGCAGTTCTTC.

Here the CDR3 reads CASSEGGRVADTQYF. As DNA, the CDR3 is TGTGCCAGCAGTGAAGGAGGCAGGGTCGCAGATACGCAGTATTTT. The chain joins TRBV6-1 to TRBJ2-3; the D gene is possibly TRBD1 (5 bases). CDR1 is MNHNS, CDR2 SASEGT, per germline. The CDR3 has 15 amino acids. V lost 1 base and J 4 bases, leaving 12 bases between the germline ends.

The chain couples TRBV27 to TRBJ2-1; D gene unclear. V was clipped by 6 bases and J by 7 bases, with 10 bases between them. Germline V gene data show CDR1 as MNHEY and CDR2 as SMNVEV (reference sequence). The CDR3 totals 12 residues. The CDR3 loop reads CASRKERNEQFF. CDR3 DNA: TGTGCCAGCAGAAAGGAGAGGAATGAGCAGTTCTTC.

In its sample, this clone was seen once. This chain joins TRBV4-2 and TRBJ2-3, with D possibly being TRBD2 (6 bases). Germline V gives CDR1 LGHNA, CDR2 YNFKEQ. The CDR3 is 15 residues long. Trimming shortened V by 6 bases and J by 5 bases, and 18 bases separated the two germline ends. The CDR3 spells CASSRDWAGEDTQYF. Written as DNA, the CDR3 is TGTGCCAGCAGTCGGGACTGGGCAGGTGAAGATACGCAGTATTTT.

Concerning this clone itself: At one of its ends the junction is not consistent with the germline gene, which may arise from a read error. The chain combines TRBV6-1 with TRBJ1-3; D remains ambiguous. This CDR3 has 16 amino acids. Per the germline V gene, CDR1 is MNHNS and CDR2 is SASEGT. DNA of the CDR3: TGTGCCAGCAGTGAATGGGCCCAGGTTTCTGGGAACACCATATATTTT. Translation: CASSEWAQVSGNTIYF.

The genes are TRBV5-1 and TRBJ2-7; D is possibly TRBD1 (5 bases). The germline V gene has CDR1 SGHRS and CDR2 YFSETQ. Trimming took 10 bases from V and 5 from J, leaving 19 bases between them. The CDR3 consists of 13 residues. The CDR3 spells CAPPEAGYHEQYV. The DNA of the CDR3 is TGCGCCCCCCCTGAGGCAGGGTATCACGAGCAGTACGTC.

This chain joins TRBV24-1 and TRBJ1-1, with 8 bases aligning to TRBD1. Per germline, CDR1 KGHDR and CDR2 SFDVKD. The CDR3 covers 15 residues. Losses at the gene ends were 6 bases for V and 1 base for J; bases not matched to a gene: 6. CDR3 nucleotides: TGTGCCACCAGTACACAGGGGGGTCAGAACACTGAAGCTTTCTTT. Its translation is CATSTQGGQNTEAFF.

The chain employs TRBV5-4 and TRBJ2-2; TRBD2 is a possible D gene (5 bases). The CDR3 consists of 15 residues. V lost 4 bases to trimming and J lost 7 bases, with 17 bases between them. Germline CDR1 and CDR2: SGHNT and YYREEE (reference sequence). CDR3 sequence (DNA): TGTGCCAGCAGCCTGACTGGTCTAGCTGTCGGGGAGCTGTTTTTT. This encodes CASSLTGLAVGELFF. Filled out from reference TRBV5-4 and TRBJ2-2, the complete variable domain reads ETGVTQSPTHLIKTRGQQVTLRCSSQSGHNTVSWYQQALGQGPQFIFQYYREEENGRGNFPPRFSGLQFPNYSSELNVNALELDDSALYLCASSLTGLAVGELFFGEGSRLTVL.

V gene TRBV10-2 combines with J gene TRBJ1-1; D perhaps matches TRBD1 (5 bases). In germline, CDR1 is WSHSY, CDR2 SAAADI. The CDR3 is made up of 13 amino acids. Trimming removed 10 bases from V and 1 base from J, with 13 bases in between. CDR3 DNA: TGCGCCACCTCTAAGGGGCCGAACACTGAAGCTTTCTTT. Its protein product is CATSKGPNTEAFF.

This clone was seen only once. This chain uses TRBV27 with TRBJ1-4; TRBD1 agrees at 9 bases. J was trimmed by 8 bases and V by 5 bases; bases with no gene match: 9. CDR1 is MNHEY and CDR2 is SMNVEV in the germline V gene (reference sequence). This CDR3 spans 15 amino acids. Here the CDR3 reads CASSPSTGGYEKLFF. The CDR3 nucleotides read TGTGCCAGCAGTCCTTCAACAGGGGGCTACGAAAAACTGTTTTTT.

The V and J genes are TRBV19 and TRBJ2-1; 7 bases are a match to TRBD2. V trimming: 3 bases; J trimming: 5 bases; junction bases outside the gene matches: 13. Germline V gives CDR1 LNHDA, CDR2 SQIVND (reference sequence). The CDR3 length is 17 residues. In DNA form, the CDR3 reads TGTGCCAGTAGTATCCCTTACCTGACTAGCACCCACAATGAGCAGTTCTTC. Its protein product is CASSIPYLTSTHNEQFF.

The chain employs TRBV27 and TRBJ2-7; D is perhaps TRBD1 (6 bases). Trimming pared 3 bases from V and 7 bases from J, leaving 10 bases between. Germline CDR1 MNHEY, CDR2 SMNVEV (reference sequence). CDR3 length: 12 residues. This chain's CDR3 is CASSFKGQEQYF. The CDR3 DNA follows: TGTGCCAGCAGTTTCAAGGGACAAGAGCAGTACTTC.

CDR3 sequence: CASSLNWGRSYGYTF. The CDR3, as DNA: TGTGCCAGCAGCTTAAATTGGGGCAGGAGCTATGGCTACACCTTC. The rearrangement links TRBV7-9 to TRBJ1-2; D possibly corresponds to TRBD1 (5 bases). The germline V gene has CDR1 SEHNR and CDR2 FQNEAQ (reference sequence). This CDR3 is built from 15 residues. V lost 2 bases, J lost 4 bases, and 14 bases lay in between.

This clone is hyperexpanded. The chain couples TRBV19 to TRBJ2-7; perhaps TRBD2 as D (5 bases). CDR3 size: 14 residues. Germline V CDR1 and CDR2: LNHDA, SQIVND (reference sequence). V lost 7 bases and J lost 2, with 15 bases in between. CDR3 DNA: TGTGCCAGTACCTCCGGCAGCGGAACCTACGAGCAGTACGTC. This sequence encodes CASTSGSGTYEQYV.

This chain joins TRBV11-3 and TRBJ1-5; 9 nucleotides agree with TRBD1. Germline CDR1 SGHNT, CDR2 YENEEA. V dropped 3 bases and J dropped 0; count of bases not matched to a gene: 9. There are 18 residues in the CDR3. This chain's CDR3 is CASSLYPRDRASNQPQHF. CDR3 in DNA: TGTGCCAGCAGCTTGTACCCCCGGGACAGGGCTAGCAATCAGCCCCAGCATTTT.

The chain carries TRBV19 and TRBJ2-2; 8 bases match TRBD2. Looked up from germline, CDR1 is LNHDA and CDR2 is SQIVND (reference sequence). The CDR3 consists of 16 residues. The J segment lost 5 bases and the V segment lost 5 bases, leaving 10 bases of the junction unmatched. The CDR3 DNA sequence: TGTGCCAGTAGTGCCACTAGCGGAGTGGGGACCGGGGAGCTGTTTTTT. Its translation: CASSATSGVGTGELFF. Complete variable domain (other parts from reference TRBV19 and TRBJ2-2): DGGITQSPKYLFRKEGQNVTLSCEQNLNHDAMYWYRQDPGQGLRLIYYSQIVNDFQKGDIAEGYSVSREKKESFPLTVTSAQKNPTAFYLCASSATSGVGTGELFFGEGSRLTVL.

The rearrangement joins TRBV5-1 to TRBJ2-3, with a weak D call TRBD1 (5 bases). This CDR3 is built from 15 residues. V lost 0 bases and J lost 4, with 12 bases in between. Germline loops: CDR1 SGHRS, CDR2 YFSETQ. Here the CDR3 reads CASSLDGQGSDTQYF. CDR3 coding DNA: TGCGCCAGCAGCTTGGACGGGCAGGGTTCAGATACGCAGTATTTT.

This clone was observed once. The V call is TRBV19, the J call TRBJ2-7; 11 nucleotides match TRBD1. CDR3 length equals 15 residues. Germline loops: CDR1 LNHDA, CDR2 SQIVND (reference sequence). V lost 1 base to trimming and J lost 3 bases; unmatched junction nucleotides: 2. CDR3 nucleotides: TGTGCCAGTAGTATAGGGGACAGGGGGGTCTACGAGCAGTACTTC. Protein sequence: CASSIGDRGVYEQYF.

This sequence joins TRBV5-1 and TRBJ1-4, with D possibly being TRBD1 (5 bases). The CDR3 is 15 amino acids. The V gene lost 4 bases and the J gene lost 8 bases, with 18 bases spanning the gap. Germline-derived CDR1 and CDR2 are SGHRS and YFSETQ. CDR3 DNA sequence: TGCGCCAGCAGCGGTTGGGGGGAGCGCTCCGAAAAACTGTTTTTT. Translation gives CASSGWGERSEKLFF.

The chain carries TRBV5-1 and TRBJ1-1; no clear D gene. CDR3 length: 14 residues. V was pared by 1 base and J by 2 bases, with 9 bases between. Per germline, CDR1 SGHRS and CDR2 YFSETQ. Here the CDR3 reads CASSLTATNTEAFF. CDR3 sequence (DNA): TGCGCCAGCAGCTTGACAGCCACAAACACTGAAGCTTTCTTT.

The count of this clone is one. J is TRBJ1-3 and V is TRBV11-3; 7 bases map to TRBD1. Trimming cost V 5 bases and J 4 bases; bases outside gene matches: 11. The CDR3 runs to 16 residues. CDR1 SGHNT and CDR2 YENEEA come from the germline V gene. This CDR3 reads CASSLGQAVRGNTIYF. The DNA for the CDR3 is TGTGCCAGCAGCCTTGGACAGGCGGTGCGGGGAAACACCATATATTTT.